This T cell receptor (beta chain) was retrieved from a study of blood T cell repertoires in COVID-19. TCRdb keeps only in-frame clones here, not all; method: immunoSEQ multiplex PCR. The sample records 40,000 to 45,000 clones, approximately 79% being singletons. This TCR was sampled from a woman older than 75 with acute or convalescent COVID-19. Material for sequencing was peripheral blood.

The CDR3 DNA reads TGTGCCAGCAGCCAAGAAGACAGGGACTACGAGCAGTACTTC. Translation gives CASSQEDRDYEQYF. V gene TRBV4-2 combines with J gene TRBJ2-7; 7 nucleotides match TRBD1. Per the germline V gene, CDR1 is LGHNA and CDR2 is YNFKEQ. The junction had 2 bases not matched to a gene; V was cut back by 0 bases and J by 3 bases. This CDR3 contains 14 residues.